This record covers a single TCR beta chain. Germline-derived CDR1 and CDR2 are SGHNT and YENEEA. The length of the CDR3 is 14 residues. V lost 7 bases, J lost 4 bases, and 5 bases stayed unmatched. The data derive from a study of blood T cell repertoires in COVID-19. Repertoires were generated with immunoSEQ multiplex PCR, while TCRdb's copy carries only in-frame clones and drops some. This sample has 220,000 or so clones, with approximately 77% found just once. The TCR sequence derives from a woman older than 75 with acute or convalescent COVID-19. The source material was peripheral blood. The gene calls are TRBV11-3 and TRBJ2-1; 9 positions agree with TRBD2. CDR3 amino acids: CASKAGGPYNEQFF. The CDR3 DNA is TGTGCCAGCAAGGCGGGGGGGCCTTACAATGAGCAGTTCTTC.